This T cell receptor (beta chain) was sequenced for a study of blood T cell repertoires in COVID-19. The method was immunoSEQ multiplex PCR; TCRdb's version includes in-frame clones alone and lacks a portion of them. This sample has some 150,000 clones, with just under 85% found just once. The germline V gene has CDR1 SGHNT and CDR2 YYREEE (reference sequence). The CDR3 contains 17 residues. The V gene lost 4 bases and the J gene lost 0 bases, with 19 bases spanning the gap. This clonotype was obtained from a woman aged 40 to 49 who had recovered from COVID-19. This rearrangement joins TRBV5-4 to TRBJ1-2; the D gene is possibly TRBD1 (5 bases). The sample was PBMCs or T cells enriched from blood (not recorded which). Here the CDR3 reads CASSPDEKGQANYGYTF. DNA of the CDR3: TGTGCCAGCAGCCCGGACGAGAAGGGGCAAGCTAACTATGGCTACACCTTC. Full variable domain (outside the CDR3, taken from reference TRBV5-4 and TRBJ1-2): ETGVTQSPTHLIKTRGQQVTLRCSSQSGHNTVSWYQQALGQGPQFIFQYYREEENGRGNFPPRFSGLQFPNYSSELNVNALELDDSALYLCASSPDEKGQANYGYTFGSGTRLTVV.